The next 7 T cell receptor beta chains were all read from a single sample in a study of OX40 agonist ivuxolimab in advanced cancers. TCRdb's table, derived via immunoSEQ multiplex PCR, lists solely in-frame clones and lacks some. The data contain just over 90,000 clones, approximately 94% of them seen just once; the ten biggest clones take up 2% to 3%. The specimen comprised CD4+ or CD8+ T cells sorted from blood, sampled in a trial of the OX40 agonist ivuxolimab. The source is an adult with an advanced solid tumor such as melanoma, head and neck, liver or kidney cancer.

This chain links TRBV27 with TRBJ1-1, with D unresolved. Trimming stripped 6 bases from V and 3 bases from J, with 23 bases between. Germline V gene data show CDR1 as MNHEY and CDR2 as SMNVEV (reference sequence). This CDR3 has 17 amino acids. The CDR3 nucleotides read TGTGCCAGCAGCTCCCTACCTCGGACTCCGGGCGACACTGAAGCTTTCTTT. It codes for CASSSLPRTPGDTEAFF.

The chain uses TRBV9 and TRBJ2-7; D unresolved. V lost 0 bases to trimming and J lost 4 bases, with 8 bases between them. Germline CDR1 reads SGDLS; CDR2 reads YYNGEE. The CDR3 consists of 13 residues. The CDR3, as DNA: TGTGCCAGCAGCGTAGCACACGGGTACGAGCAGTACTTC. This sequence encodes CASSVAHGYEQYF.

Concerning this clone: A read error may produce the germline difference seen at one junction end. J is TRBJ2-1 and V is TRBV12-5; D not certain. Germline CDR1 LGHNT, CDR2 FRNRAP. The CDR3 is made up of 13 amino acids. The CDR3 sequence: CASGVGSSNEQFF. CDR3 coding DNA: TGTGCTAGTGGCGTGGGTTCCTCCAATGAGCAGTTCTTC.

In DNA, the CDR3 is TGTGCCAGCAGCAACCCTAAACAAAAAGAAACGGGAACTGGGGCCAACGTCCTGACTTTC. Translated: CASSNPKQKETGTGANVLTF. The rearrangement joins TRBV7-6 to TRBJ2-6; a possible D gene is TRBD2 (5 bases). There are 20 residues in the CDR3. V was shortened by 5 bases and J by 2 bases, with 25 bases between the two germline ends. Germline-derived CDR1 and CDR2 are SGHVS and FNYEAQ.

The CDR3 spells CASSGTGLETQYF. The DNA of the CDR3 is TGTGCCAGCAGCGGGACAGGGTTAGAGACCCAGTACTTC. V gene TRBV7-9 combines with J gene TRBJ2-5; 9 bases fit TRBD1. This CDR3 comprises 13 residues. The germline V gene has CDR1 SEHNR and CDR2 FQNEAQ (reference sequence). Trimming took 5 bases from V and 4 from J; bases not matched to a gene: 2.

The chain couples TRBV6-5 to TRBJ2-2; D is undetermined. Deletions cut 6 bases from V and 2 bases from J, with 4 bases between. CDR1 and CDR2 (germline): MNHEY, SVGAGI. CDR3 length: 12 residues. CDR3 bases: TGTGCCAGCAGCATCAACACCGGGGAGCTGTTTTTT. Translated: CASSINTGELFF.

The chain couples TRBV13 to TRBJ2-2; no clear D gene. Per the germline V gene, CDR1 is PRHDT and CDR2 is FYEKMQ (reference sequence). Trimming took off 1 base at V and 4 bases at J, with 10 bases between the two ends. The CDR3 consists of 15 residues. Written as DNA, the CDR3 is TGTGCCAGCAGCTTAGCGGTGTCGCGCACCGGGGAGCTGTTTTTT. It yields the protein CASSLAVSRTGELFF. The whole variable domain, filled in from reference TRBV13 and TRBJ2-2, reads AAGVIQSPRHLIKEKRETATLKCYPIPRHDTVYWYQQGPGQDPQFLISFYEKMQSDKGSIPDRFSAQQFSDYHSELNMSSLELGDSALYFCASSLAVSRTGELFFGEGSRLTVL.